This T cell receptor (beta chain) is drawn from a study of blood T cell repertoires in COVID-19. Study-wide context: Italy, Spain and the United States were the sources of the convalescent and acute COVID-19 samples. Sample material is recorded as cDNA or gDNA derived from T cells, B-cell-depleted T cells, or PBMCs.

Original analysis: Estimation of nucleated cell counts was performed using reference gene primer amplification. The repertoire was sequenced with immunoSEQ multiplex PCR; TCRdb's copy has only in-frame clones and lacks some. The V and J calls and clone size are taken from that table; D and trimming were inferred from the DNA. The sample has around 95,000 clones, around 88% seen once. V lost 6 bases to trimming and J lost 2 bases, with 10 bases between them. Germline V CDR1 and CDR2: MDHEN, SYDVKM. The CDR3 has 13 amino acids. This rearrangement joins TRBV28 to TRBJ2-5; tentatively, D is TRBD1 (5 bases). This clonotype was sampled from a human donor in a cohort sampled during active COVID-19. Sequenced material: peripheral blood. This CDR3 reads CASSPGLQETQYF. CDR3 DNA sequence: TGTGCCAGCAGCCCAGGGTTACAAGAGACCCAGTACTTC. Using reference TRBV28 and TRBJ2-5 for the parts outside the CDR3, the full variable domain is DVKVTQSSRYLVKRTGEKVFLECVQDMDHENMFWYRQDPGLGLRLIYFSYDVKMKEKGDIPEGYSVSREKKERFSLILESASTNQTSMYLCASSPGLQETQYFGPGTRLLVL.